One sample yielded the 19 T cell receptor beta chains listed below, sequenced in a study of technical replicates of blood from a few donors. The repertoire was sequenced with immunoSEQ multiplex PCR; TCRdb's copy has only in-frame clones and lacks some. The repertoire holds roughly 81,000 clones, 80% to 90% seen once, with roughly 4.9% in the top ten. The material sequenced was PBMCs. The receptors here all came from a human donor in good health. Some clones in this sample may be carry-over from other donors' samples.

This rearrangement joins TRBV2 to TRBJ1-2, with 9 nucleotides matching TRBD1. V shed 6 bases and J 6 bases; nucleotides not matched to a gene: 8. The germline gives CDR1 SNHLY, CDR2 FYNNEI. The CDR3 length is 14 residues. CDR3 coding DNA: TGTGCCAGCAGGGCGGACAGGGGATGGGATGGCTACACCTTC. Protein: CASRADRGWDGYTF.

The table lists this clone with a few counts. The CDR3 sequence is CASSGRSGQYF. The CDR3 coding sequence is TGTGCCAGCAGTGGACGGAGCGGTCAGTACTTC. The chain couples TRBV6-6 to TRBJ2-7, with TRBD2 as a possible D gene (5 bases). Germline CDR1 reads MNHNY; CDR2 reads SVGAGI (reference sequence). The CDR3 sequence is 11 residues long. Trimming left V 5 bases short and J 10 bases short, with 12 bases between.

The chain joins TRBV4-3 to TRBJ2-7, with TRBD2 matching over 8 bases. The CDR3 consists of 15 residues. V dropped 0 bases and J dropped 6; count of bases not matched to a gene: 7. Germline loops: CDR1 LGHNA, CDR2 YSLEER. CDR3 loop: CASSQDFAGGSEQYF. Written as DNA, the CDR3 is TGCGCCAGCAGCCAAGATTTCGCGGGAGGTTCCGAGCAGTACTTC.

The chain recombines TRBV7-2 with TRBJ2-7; possible D gene TRBD2, 5 bases. This CDR3 spans 14 amino acids. Germline CDR1 SGHTA, CDR2 FQGNSA. V was pared by 6 bases and J by 0 bases, with 12 bases between. CDR3 in DNA: TGTGCCAGCAGATTACTTGAGGGCTCCTACGAGCAGTACTTC. Translated: CASRLLEGSYEQYF.

The gene calls are TRBV7-8 and TRBJ2-1; 8 nucleotides align to TRBD2. Germline V gene data show CDR1 as SGHVS and CDR2 as FQNEAQ. The CDR3 totals 16 residues. The J segment lost 2 bases and the V segment lost 4 bases, leaving 7 bases of the junction unmatched. The CDR3 bases are TGTGCCAGCAGCTCCACAGCGGGGGCCCCCTACAATGAGCAGTTCTTC. Translated, it gives CASSSTAGAPYNEQFF.

Worth noting for this clone: The sample has other DNA sequences that encode this CDR3 too. V usage is TRBV4-2 and J usage is TRBJ2-7, with 7 bases fitting TRBD1. The germline CDR1 and CDR2 sequences are LGHNA and YNFKEQ. Trimming cost V 0 bases and J 3 bases; bases outside gene matches: 5. CDR3 length: 15 amino acids. The CDR3 DNA follows: TGTGCCAGCAGCCAAGAACCGGGACAGTACTACGAGCAGTACTTC. Protein: CASSQEPGQYYEQYF.

The chain links TRBV12-5 to TRBJ2-1, with 9 positions matching TRBD2. The CDR3 spans 15 residues. Germline V gene data show CDR1 as LGHNT and CDR2 as FRNRAP. After removal of 3 bases from V and 10 bases from J, the junction contained 10 bases not matched to a gene. CDR3 bases: TGTGCTAGTGGTTTTGCGCGGGGGGGCCCCAACGAGCAGTTCTTC. It specifies CASGFARGGPNEQFF.

This rearrangement joins TRBV5-4 to TRBJ2-4, with 8 bases matching TRBD1. This CDR3 is 15 amino acids long. Trimming at V came to 4 bases and at J to 9 bases, leaving 12 bases not matched to a gene. Germline V gives CDR1 SGHNT, CDR2 YYREEE (reference sequence). The CDR3: CASSEQDRAFGIQYF. CDR3 nucleotide sequence: TGTGCCAGCAGCGAACAGGACAGGGCATTTGGCATTCAGTACTTC.

This chain uses TRBV14 with TRBJ2-5, with 13 bases that match TRBD2. The CDR3 extends over 15 amino acids. The junction had 4 bases not matched to a gene; V was cut back by 4 bases and J by 5 bases. Germline lookup yields CDR1 SGHDN and CDR2 FVKESK. CDR3 DNA: TGTGCCAGCAGCCCCGGACTAGCGGGGGTGGAGACCCAGTACTTC. Its translation is CASSPGLAGVETQYF.

The gene calls are TRBV2 and TRBJ2-2, with TRBD1 matching 9 bases. The CDR3 length is 13 residues. Germline values: CDR1 SNHLY, CDR2 FYNNEI. V gave up 6 bases and J gave up 6 bases; unmatched junction bases: 2. CDR3 amino acids: CASRRQGAGELFF. The CDR3 DNA follows: TGTGCCAGCAGGCGACAGGGGGCCGGGGAGCTGTTTTTT. Based on the CDR3 plus reference TRBV2 and TRBJ2-2, the full variable domain is EPEVTQTPSHQVTQMGQEVILRCVPISNHLYFYWYRQILGQKVEFLVSFYNNEISEKSEIFDDQFSVERPDGSNFTLKIRSTKLEDSAMYFCASRRQGAGELFFGEGSRLTVL.

This chain connects TRBV4-3 to TRBJ2-3, with 7 bases fitting TRBD1. Germline V gives CDR1 LGHNA, CDR2 YSLEER. Unmatched junction bases numbered 7, after V lost 1 base and J lost 0 bases. The CDR3 is 17 residues long. The CDR3 region is CASSQASGTASTDTQYF. The DNA of the CDR3 is TGCGCCAGCAGCCAAGCTTCCGGGACAGCTAGCACAGATACGCAGTATTTT.

The chain joins TRBV29-1 to TRBJ1-1; 10 bases line up with TRBD1. The V gene end was trimmed by 6 bases and the J gene end by 1 base; junction bases not matched to a gene: 2. The germline V gene has CDR1 SQVTM and CDR2 ANQGSEA. This CDR3 comprises 13 residues. CDR3 region: CSVGDRGNTEAFF. CDR3 nucleotides: TGCAGCGTGGGGGACAGGGGGAACACTGAAGCTTTCTTT.

The chain uses TRBV5-6 and TRBJ2-1, with D perhaps matching TRBD2 (6 bases). Between the trimmed V and J ends, which lost 5 bases and 10 bases, there was a span of 19 bases. The CDR3 consists of 14 residues. Germline CDR1 is SGHDT and CDR2 is YYEEEE. CDR3 in DNA: TGTGCCAGCAGAGATTCGGGAGCCGGCGGGGAGCAGTTCTTC. It is translated as CASRDSGAGGEQFF.

V and J are TRBV19 and TRBJ2-7; 8 nucleotides align to TRBD2. Losses at the gene ends were 4 bases for V and 4 bases for J; bases not matched to a gene: 9. Germline loops: CDR1 LNHDA, CDR2 SQIVND (reference sequence). CDR3 length: 15 amino acids. As DNA, the CDR3 is TGTGCCAGTAGTACCCGCTTATCGGGAGGGTACGAGCAGTACTTC. As protein: CASSTRLSGGYEQYF. The full variable domain, in which reference TRBV19 and TRBJ2-7 provide the parts outside the CDR3, is DGGITQSPKYLFRKEGQNVTLSCEQNLNHDAMYWYRQDPGQGLRLIYYSQIVNDFQKGDIAEGYSVSREKKESFPLTVTSAQKNPTAFYLCASSTRLSGGYEQYFGPGTRLTVT.

The rearrangement uses TRBV9 and TRBJ2-2, with 7 positions matching TRBD2. Trimming removed 0 bases from V and 6 bases from J; junction bases left unmatched: 17. The CDR3 is 19 residues long. The germline gives CDR1 SGDLS, CDR2 YYNGEE. The CDR3 DNA is TGTGCCAGCAGCGTAGCGGCTAGCTGGAGCGGGACCGGGGCCGGGGAGCTGTTTTTT. This sequence encodes CASSVAASWSGTGAGELFF.

This clone was recorded a few times. V gene TRBV12-5 combines with J gene TRBJ2-7, with 7 bases matching TRBD2. Losses at the gene ends were 2 bases for V and 7 bases for J; bases not matched to a gene: 8. Germline V lookup: CDR1 LGHNT, CDR2 FRNRAP. The CDR3 sequence is 14 residues long. The CDR3 DNA follows: TGTGCTAGTGGTTTGTCCGGACTAGTGAGTGAGCAGTACTTC. It translates to CASGLSGLVSEQYF.

The chain couples TRBV7-9 to TRBJ1-2, with a tentative D call TRBD1 (6 bases). The length of the CDR3 is 13 residues. From germline, CDR1 is SEHNR and CDR2 FQNEAQ (reference sequence). Trimming stripped 1 base from V and 9 bases from J, with 12 bases between. The chain's CDR3 is CASSLVGGQSYTF. In nucleotides, the CDR3 is TGTGCCAGCAGCTTAGTGGGGGGGCAGAGCTACACCTTC.

This clone was detected once. The V call is TRBV7-3, the J call TRBJ1-3; 7 bases map to TRBD1. V lost 4 bases, J lost 4 bases, and 1 base stayed unmatched. This CDR3 contains 13 residues. CDR1 is SGHTA, CDR2 FQGTGA, per germline. CDR3 DNA: TGTGCCAGCAGCTCCAGGGGGGGAAACACCATATATTTT. Translation: CASSSRGGNTIYF.

This rearrangement joins TRBV18 to TRBJ2-1; TRBD2 agrees at 11 bases. This CDR3 spans 18 amino acids. Trimming removed 1 base from V and 2 bases from J; junction bases left unmatched: 7. Germline V gene data show CDR1 as KGHSH and CDR2 as LQKENI. DNA for the CDR3: TGTGCCAGCTCACCACAGTCTCTAGCGGGGGGTGCCTACAATGAGCAGTTCTTC. It encodes CASSPQSLAGGAYNEQFF.